The entry below gives a single TCR beta chain sequence along with its context. As handled by the study authors: Estimated nucleated cell counts came from reference gene primer amplification. Repertoires were generated with immunoSEQ multiplex PCR, while TCRdb's copy carries only in-frame clones and drops some. From that table come the V and J calls and clone size; the DNA was used to work out D and trimming. The sample gives under 50,000 clones, 88% of which show up once; over 1% is in the top ten. CDR3 length: 13 residues. Germline-derived CDR1 and CDR2 are LNHDA and SQIVND (reference sequence). J lost 6 bases, V lost 6 bases, and 0 bases had no gene match. This entry belongs to a study of blood T cell repertoires in COVID-19. In the study overall: The samples span acute and convalescent COVID-19 from the United States, Italy and Spain. Sources were T cells, B-cell-depleted T cells, or PBMCs; the material itself was cDNA or gDNA.

The V call is TRBV19, the J call TRBJ2-2; TRBD1 agrees at 11 bases. The receptor was derived from a woman in her thirties or forties with acute or convalescent COVID-19. Sequenced: peripheral blood. DNA of the CDR3: TGTGCCAGTAGGGGACAGGGGGCCGGGGAGCTGTTTTTT. Translated, it gives CASRGQGAGELFF.